Listed here are 4 T cell receptor beta chains from one sample, sequenced in a study of T-cell reconstitution after alpha-beta-depleted transplantation in children. Preparation of the TCRbeta library used unique molecular identifiers. TCRdb reprocessed the PCR reads via MiXCR and lists one record per CDR3 protein. The table lists 700,000 to 950,000 distinct CDR3 sequences, roughly 15% of them singletons. The sample in question was PBMCs, mostly from graft donor cells, obtained 360 days after TCRalphabeta/CD19-depleted stem cell transplant. The receptors here all came from a male patient aged 10-17 years who had a stem cell transplant for acute lymphoblastic leukemia, so the T cells may come from the graft donor.

The rearrangement links TRBV4-2 to TRBJ2-2; D is possibly TRBD1 or TRBD2 (5 bases each). CDR1 is LGHNA, CDR2 YNFKEQ, per germline. Between the trimmed V and J ends, which lost 4 bases and 4 bases, there was a span of 19 bases. This CDR3 has 17 residues. As DNA, the CDR3 is TGTGCCAGCAGCCGGGAGCCGGGACGGAGACTCACCGGGGAGCTGTTTTTT. Its translation: CASSREPGRRLTGELFF.

This clonotype appeared a few times. The chain recombines TRBV29-1 with TRBJ2-7; 8 nucleotides agree with TRBD1. Trimming took 4 bases from V and 6 from J; bases not matched to a gene: 8. Germline-derived CDR1 and CDR2 are SQVTM and ANQGSEA. CDR3 length: 13 amino acids. In DNA form, the CDR3 reads TGCAGCGTTGCCCCCAGGACAGGGCGCGAGCAGTACTTC. Its protein product is CSVAPRTGREQYF.

The rearrangement joins TRBV9 to TRBJ1-2; D is uncertain. V was clipped by 4 bases and J by 2 bases, with 12 bases between them. CDR3 length: 14 residues. Looked up from germline, CDR1 is SGDLS and CDR2 is YYNGEE. CDR3 region: CASSLGPGNYGYTF. The CDR3 DNA reads as TGTGCCAGCAGCCTGGGCCCGGGGAACTATGGCTACACCTTC.

This clonotype was detected a few times. The V call is TRBV12-3 or TRBV12-4, the J call TRBJ2-7; maybe TRBD2 (6 bases). V was trimmed by 3 bases and J by 0 bases, leaving 15 bases between them. This CDR3 is 16 amino acids long. DNA for the CDR3: TGTGCCAGCAGTTTCTCCCGGGGGAGAGGCTCCTACGAGCAGTACTTC. Amino acids: CASSFSRGRGSYEQYF.